This T cell receptor beta chain was captured in a study of blood T cells in healthy people across ages. Germline-derived CDR1 and CDR2 are SGHDT and YYEEEE. V lost 0 bases and J 5 bases, leaving 16 bases between the germline ends. The CDR3 is 16 amino acids. This clonotype was seen more than once but under ten times. Through a sample-barcoded 5' primer and a J-beta primer mix, a second PCR was run for roughly 6 to 11 cycles. TCRdb itself ran the 5' RACE reads through MiXCR, one entry per CDR3 protein. Of hundreds of thousands of distinct CDR3 sequences listed, just under 25% are singletons. These data also featured in a second study, about T cells of mothers and their children.

This TCR derives from a boy aged 5-17 years in good health. The material sequenced was blood. This rearrangement joins TRBV5-6 to TRBJ2-3, with D perhaps assigned TRBD1 or TRBD2 (5 bases each). CDR3 nucleotides: TGTGCCAGCAGCTTGGTAGGTGGCAGGGAGAGAGATACGCAGTATTTT. It encodes CASSLVGGRERDTQYF.